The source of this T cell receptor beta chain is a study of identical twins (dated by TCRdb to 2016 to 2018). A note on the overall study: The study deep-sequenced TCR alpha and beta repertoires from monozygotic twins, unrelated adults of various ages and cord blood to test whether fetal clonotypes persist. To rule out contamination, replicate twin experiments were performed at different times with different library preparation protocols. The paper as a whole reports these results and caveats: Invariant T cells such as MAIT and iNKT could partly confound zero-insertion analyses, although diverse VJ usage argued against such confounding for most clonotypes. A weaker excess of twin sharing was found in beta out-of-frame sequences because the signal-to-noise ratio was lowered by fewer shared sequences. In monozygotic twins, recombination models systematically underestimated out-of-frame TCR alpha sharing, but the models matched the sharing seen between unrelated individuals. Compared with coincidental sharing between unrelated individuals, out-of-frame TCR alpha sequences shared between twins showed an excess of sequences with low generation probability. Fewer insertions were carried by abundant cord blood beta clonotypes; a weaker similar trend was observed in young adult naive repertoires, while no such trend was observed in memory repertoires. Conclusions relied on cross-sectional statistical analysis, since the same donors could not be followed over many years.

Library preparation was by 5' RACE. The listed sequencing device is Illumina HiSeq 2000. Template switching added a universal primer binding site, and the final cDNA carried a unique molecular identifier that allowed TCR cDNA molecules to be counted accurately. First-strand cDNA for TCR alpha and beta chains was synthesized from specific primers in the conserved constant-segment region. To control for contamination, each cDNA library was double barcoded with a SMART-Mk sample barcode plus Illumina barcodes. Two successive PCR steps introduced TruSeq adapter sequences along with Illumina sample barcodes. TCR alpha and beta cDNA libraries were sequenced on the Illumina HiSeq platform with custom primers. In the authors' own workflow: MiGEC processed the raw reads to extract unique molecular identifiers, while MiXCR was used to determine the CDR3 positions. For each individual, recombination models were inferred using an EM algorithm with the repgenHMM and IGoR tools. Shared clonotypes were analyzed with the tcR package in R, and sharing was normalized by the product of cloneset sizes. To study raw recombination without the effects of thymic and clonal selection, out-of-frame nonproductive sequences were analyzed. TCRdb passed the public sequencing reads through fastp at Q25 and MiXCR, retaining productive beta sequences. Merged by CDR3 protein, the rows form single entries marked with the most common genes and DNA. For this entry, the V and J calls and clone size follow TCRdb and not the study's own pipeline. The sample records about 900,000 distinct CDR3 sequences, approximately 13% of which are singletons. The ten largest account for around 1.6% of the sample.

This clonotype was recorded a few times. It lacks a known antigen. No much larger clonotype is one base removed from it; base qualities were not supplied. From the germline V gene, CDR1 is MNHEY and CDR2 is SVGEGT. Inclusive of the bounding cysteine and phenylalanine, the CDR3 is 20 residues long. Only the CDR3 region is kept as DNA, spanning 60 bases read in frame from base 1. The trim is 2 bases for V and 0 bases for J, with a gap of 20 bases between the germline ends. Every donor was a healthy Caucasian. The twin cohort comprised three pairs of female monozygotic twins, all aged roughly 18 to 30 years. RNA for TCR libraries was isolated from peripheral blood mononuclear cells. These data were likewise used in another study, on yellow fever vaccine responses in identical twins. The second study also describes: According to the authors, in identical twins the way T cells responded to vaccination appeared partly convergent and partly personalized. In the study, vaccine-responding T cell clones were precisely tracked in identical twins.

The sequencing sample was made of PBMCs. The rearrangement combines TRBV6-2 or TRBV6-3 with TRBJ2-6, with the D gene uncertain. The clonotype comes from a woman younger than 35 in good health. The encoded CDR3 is CASSYGHNILGPSGANVLTF. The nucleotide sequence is TGTGCCAGCAGTTACGGTCATAATATCCTCGGGCCCTCTGGGGCCAACGTCCTGACTTTC.